This TCR beta chain was profiled in a study of neurological immune-mediated disorders. General study points: No CDR3 amino acid sequences recurred among expanded clones across subjects, suggesting private repertoires in all groups. Multiple sclerosis, the disease with the least TCR clonal expansion, fell below healthy controls, whereas HTLV-1-associated myelopathy showed the most.

This clonotype was seen repeatedly, ten times or more. Its antigen remains unknown. Per germline, CDR1 LGHDT and CDR2 YNNKEL (reference sequence). This CDR3 spans 17 amino acids. Trimming stripped 0 bases from V and 1 base from J, with 15 bases between. TCRdb redid the calling of the 5' RACE reads with MiXCR, one entry per CDR3 protein. This sample yields some 66,000 distinct CDR3 sequences, of which about 4% are seen a single time; just over 2.5% belongs to the top ten. The receptor comes from a man aged 45-65 years with multiple sclerosis. The chain has TRBV3-1 and TRBJ1-1; D is perhaps TRBD1 (5 bases). The sequencing input was PBMCs. As DNA, the CDR3 is TGTGCCAGCAGCCAAGACCGTCGGCACGACAGGAACACTGAAGCTTTCTTT. Its translation: CASSQDRRHDRNTEAFF. The entire variable domain, with the rest obtained from reference TRBV3-1 and TRBJ1-1, is as follows: DTAVSQTPKYLVTQMGNDKSIKCEQNLGHDTMYWYKQDSKKFLKIMFSYNNKELIINETVPNRFSPKSPDKAHLNLHINSLELGDSAVYFCASSQDRRHDRNTEAFFGQGTRLTVV.